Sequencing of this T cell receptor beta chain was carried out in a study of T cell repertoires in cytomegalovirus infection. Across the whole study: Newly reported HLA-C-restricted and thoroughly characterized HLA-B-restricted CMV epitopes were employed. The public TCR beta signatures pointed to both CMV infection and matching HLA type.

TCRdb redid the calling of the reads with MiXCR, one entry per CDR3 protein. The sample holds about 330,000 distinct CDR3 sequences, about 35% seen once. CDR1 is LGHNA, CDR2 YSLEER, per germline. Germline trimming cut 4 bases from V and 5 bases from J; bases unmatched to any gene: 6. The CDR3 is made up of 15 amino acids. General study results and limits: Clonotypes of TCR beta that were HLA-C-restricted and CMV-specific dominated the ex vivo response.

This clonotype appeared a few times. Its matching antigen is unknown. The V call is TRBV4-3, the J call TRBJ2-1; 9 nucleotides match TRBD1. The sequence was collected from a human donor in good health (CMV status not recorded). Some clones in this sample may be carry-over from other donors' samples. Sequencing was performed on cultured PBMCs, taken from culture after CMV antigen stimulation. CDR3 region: CASSLGQGRDNEQFF. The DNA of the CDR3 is TGCGCCAGCAGCCTCGGACAGGGGAGAGACAATGAGCAGTTCTTC.